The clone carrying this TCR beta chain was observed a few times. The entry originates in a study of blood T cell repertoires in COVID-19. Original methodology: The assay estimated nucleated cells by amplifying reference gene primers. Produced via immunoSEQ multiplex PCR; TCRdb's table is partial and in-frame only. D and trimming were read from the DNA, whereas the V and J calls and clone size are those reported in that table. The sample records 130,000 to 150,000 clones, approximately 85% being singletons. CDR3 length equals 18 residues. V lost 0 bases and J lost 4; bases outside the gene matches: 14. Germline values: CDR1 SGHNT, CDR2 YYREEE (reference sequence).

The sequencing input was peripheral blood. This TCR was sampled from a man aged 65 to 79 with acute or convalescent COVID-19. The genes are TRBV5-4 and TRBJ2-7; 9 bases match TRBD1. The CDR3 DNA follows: TGTGCCAGCAGCTTGGGACCAGGTCTAGGACAGGGGATTTACGAGCAGTACTTC. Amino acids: CASSLGPGLGQGIYEQYF.